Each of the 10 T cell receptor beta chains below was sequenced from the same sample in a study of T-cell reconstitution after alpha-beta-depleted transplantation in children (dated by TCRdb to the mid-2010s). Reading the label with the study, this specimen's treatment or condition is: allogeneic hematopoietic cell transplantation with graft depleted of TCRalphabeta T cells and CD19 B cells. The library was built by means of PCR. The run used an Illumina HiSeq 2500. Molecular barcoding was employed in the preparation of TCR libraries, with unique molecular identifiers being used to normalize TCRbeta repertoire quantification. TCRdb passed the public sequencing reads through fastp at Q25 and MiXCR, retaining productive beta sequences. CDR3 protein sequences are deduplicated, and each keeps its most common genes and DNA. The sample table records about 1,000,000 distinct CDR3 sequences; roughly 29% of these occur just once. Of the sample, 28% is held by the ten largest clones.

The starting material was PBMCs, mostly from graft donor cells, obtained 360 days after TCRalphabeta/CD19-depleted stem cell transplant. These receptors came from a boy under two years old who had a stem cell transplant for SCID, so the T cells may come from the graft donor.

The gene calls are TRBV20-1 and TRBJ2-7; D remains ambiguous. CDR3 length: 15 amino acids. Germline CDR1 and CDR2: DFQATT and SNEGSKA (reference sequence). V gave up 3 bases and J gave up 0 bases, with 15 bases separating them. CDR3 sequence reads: CSARYRALSSYEQYF. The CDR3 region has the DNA TGCAGTGCTAGGTATCGGGCGTTGAGCTCCTACGAGCAGTACTTC.

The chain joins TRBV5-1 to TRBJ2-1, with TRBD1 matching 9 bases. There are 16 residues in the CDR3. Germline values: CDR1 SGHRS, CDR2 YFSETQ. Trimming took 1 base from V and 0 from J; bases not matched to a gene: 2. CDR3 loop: CASSLTTGGSYNEQFF. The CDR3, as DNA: TGCGCCAGCAGCTTGACGACAGGGGGCTCCTACAATGAGCAGTTCTTC.

The CDR3 nucleotides are TGTGCCAGCAGCCTGACTGGCGGGGGGGCAGGCTACAATGAGCAGTTCTTC. It encodes CASSLTGGGAGYNEQFF. This chain connects TRBV7-2 to TRBJ2-1, with 9 positions matching TRBD2. V shed 5 bases and J 3 bases; nucleotides not matched to a gene: 11. CDR3 size: 17 residues. CDR1 is SGHTA, CDR2 FQGNSA, per germline.

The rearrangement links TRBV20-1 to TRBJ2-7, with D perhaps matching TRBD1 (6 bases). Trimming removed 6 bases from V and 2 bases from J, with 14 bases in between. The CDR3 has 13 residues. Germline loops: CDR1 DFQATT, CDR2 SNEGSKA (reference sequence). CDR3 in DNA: TGCAGTGCGAAATCTGACAGGACCTACGAGCAGTACTTC. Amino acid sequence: CSAKSDRTYEQYF.

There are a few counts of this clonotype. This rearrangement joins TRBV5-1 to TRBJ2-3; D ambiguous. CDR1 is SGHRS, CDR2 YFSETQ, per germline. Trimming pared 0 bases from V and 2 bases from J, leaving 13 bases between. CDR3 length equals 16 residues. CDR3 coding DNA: TGCGCCAGCAGCTTGGTACTTTCTAGGTTCACAGATACGCAGTATTTT. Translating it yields CASSLVLSRFTDTQYF.

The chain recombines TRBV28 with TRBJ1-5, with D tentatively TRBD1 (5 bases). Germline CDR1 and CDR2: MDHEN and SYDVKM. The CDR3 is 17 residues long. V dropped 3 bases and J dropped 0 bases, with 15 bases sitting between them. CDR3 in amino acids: CASSFRQDTGSNQPQHF. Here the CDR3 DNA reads TGTGCCAGCAGTTTTCGCCAGGACACGGGTAGCAATCAGCCCCAGCATTTT.

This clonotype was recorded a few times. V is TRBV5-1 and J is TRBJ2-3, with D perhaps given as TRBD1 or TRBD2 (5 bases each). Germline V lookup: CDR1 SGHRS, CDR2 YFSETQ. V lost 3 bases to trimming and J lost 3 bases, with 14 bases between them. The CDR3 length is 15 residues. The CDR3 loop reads CASSSGTVGTDTQYF. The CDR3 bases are TGCGCCAGCAGCTCCGGGACGGTGGGAACAGATACGCAGTATTTT.

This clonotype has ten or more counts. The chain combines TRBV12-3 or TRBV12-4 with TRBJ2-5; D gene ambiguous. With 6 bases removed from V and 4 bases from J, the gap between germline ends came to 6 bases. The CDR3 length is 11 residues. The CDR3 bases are TGTGCCAGCAGGGTAGGAGAGACCCAGTACTTC. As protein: CASRVGETQYF.

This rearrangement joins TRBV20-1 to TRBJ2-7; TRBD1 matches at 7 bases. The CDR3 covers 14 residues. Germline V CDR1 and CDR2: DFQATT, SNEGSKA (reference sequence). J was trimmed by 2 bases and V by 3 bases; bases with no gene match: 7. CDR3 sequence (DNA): TGCAGTGCTAGGCGACAGGGCGTCGCCTACGAGCAGTACTTC. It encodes CSARRQGVAYEQYF.

CDR3 nucleotide sequence: TGCGCCAGCAGCTTGACCGGGACAGGGGGCCCTTACAATGAGCAGTTCTTC. It translates to CASSLTGTGGPYNEQFF. The rearrangement links TRBV5-1 to TRBJ2-1, with TRBD1 matching over 12 bases. J was trimmed by 4 bases and V by 1 base; bases with no gene match: 6. Germline V gives CDR1 SGHRS, CDR2 YFSETQ. This CDR3 has 17 amino acids.